This TCR beta chain derives from a study of blood T cells in healthy people across ages. For the second PCR, which ran for 7 to 11 cycles, a sample-barcoded 5' primer and a J-beta primer mix were used. Each cDNA molecule, via a template-switch adaptor with 12 random nucleotides, was tagged. One entry per CDR3 protein results from TCRdb running MiXCR on the 5' RACE reads. The sample has some 700,000 distinct CDR3 sequences; roughly two fifths are singletons. As to this clonotype: Its antigen is as yet unknown.

The CDR3 covers 16 residues. Germline CDR1 reads SEHNR; CDR2 reads FQNEAQ (reference sequence). V was clipped by 2 bases and J by 2 bases, with 12 bases between them. Regarding the study as a whole: In long-lived donors, naive CD4+ cell counts and diversity exceeded those of aged donors.

This receptor was taken from a woman aged 55-70 years in good health. The sequenced sample was blood. The V and J genes are TRBV7-9 and TRBJ1-4; possibly TRBD1 for D (5 bases). In nucleotides, the CDR3 is TGTGCCAGCAGCTTACCAAAACGGGGCACTAATGAAAAACTGTTTTTT. It is translated as CASSLPKRGTNEKLFF. The variable domain in full, completed from reference TRBV7-9 and TRBJ1-4, reads DTGVSQNPRHKITKRGQNVTFRCDPISEHNRLYWYRQTLGQGPEFLTYFQNEAQLEKSRLLSDRFSAERPKGSFSTLEIQRTEQGDSAMYLCASSLPKRGTNEKLFFGSGTQLSVL.